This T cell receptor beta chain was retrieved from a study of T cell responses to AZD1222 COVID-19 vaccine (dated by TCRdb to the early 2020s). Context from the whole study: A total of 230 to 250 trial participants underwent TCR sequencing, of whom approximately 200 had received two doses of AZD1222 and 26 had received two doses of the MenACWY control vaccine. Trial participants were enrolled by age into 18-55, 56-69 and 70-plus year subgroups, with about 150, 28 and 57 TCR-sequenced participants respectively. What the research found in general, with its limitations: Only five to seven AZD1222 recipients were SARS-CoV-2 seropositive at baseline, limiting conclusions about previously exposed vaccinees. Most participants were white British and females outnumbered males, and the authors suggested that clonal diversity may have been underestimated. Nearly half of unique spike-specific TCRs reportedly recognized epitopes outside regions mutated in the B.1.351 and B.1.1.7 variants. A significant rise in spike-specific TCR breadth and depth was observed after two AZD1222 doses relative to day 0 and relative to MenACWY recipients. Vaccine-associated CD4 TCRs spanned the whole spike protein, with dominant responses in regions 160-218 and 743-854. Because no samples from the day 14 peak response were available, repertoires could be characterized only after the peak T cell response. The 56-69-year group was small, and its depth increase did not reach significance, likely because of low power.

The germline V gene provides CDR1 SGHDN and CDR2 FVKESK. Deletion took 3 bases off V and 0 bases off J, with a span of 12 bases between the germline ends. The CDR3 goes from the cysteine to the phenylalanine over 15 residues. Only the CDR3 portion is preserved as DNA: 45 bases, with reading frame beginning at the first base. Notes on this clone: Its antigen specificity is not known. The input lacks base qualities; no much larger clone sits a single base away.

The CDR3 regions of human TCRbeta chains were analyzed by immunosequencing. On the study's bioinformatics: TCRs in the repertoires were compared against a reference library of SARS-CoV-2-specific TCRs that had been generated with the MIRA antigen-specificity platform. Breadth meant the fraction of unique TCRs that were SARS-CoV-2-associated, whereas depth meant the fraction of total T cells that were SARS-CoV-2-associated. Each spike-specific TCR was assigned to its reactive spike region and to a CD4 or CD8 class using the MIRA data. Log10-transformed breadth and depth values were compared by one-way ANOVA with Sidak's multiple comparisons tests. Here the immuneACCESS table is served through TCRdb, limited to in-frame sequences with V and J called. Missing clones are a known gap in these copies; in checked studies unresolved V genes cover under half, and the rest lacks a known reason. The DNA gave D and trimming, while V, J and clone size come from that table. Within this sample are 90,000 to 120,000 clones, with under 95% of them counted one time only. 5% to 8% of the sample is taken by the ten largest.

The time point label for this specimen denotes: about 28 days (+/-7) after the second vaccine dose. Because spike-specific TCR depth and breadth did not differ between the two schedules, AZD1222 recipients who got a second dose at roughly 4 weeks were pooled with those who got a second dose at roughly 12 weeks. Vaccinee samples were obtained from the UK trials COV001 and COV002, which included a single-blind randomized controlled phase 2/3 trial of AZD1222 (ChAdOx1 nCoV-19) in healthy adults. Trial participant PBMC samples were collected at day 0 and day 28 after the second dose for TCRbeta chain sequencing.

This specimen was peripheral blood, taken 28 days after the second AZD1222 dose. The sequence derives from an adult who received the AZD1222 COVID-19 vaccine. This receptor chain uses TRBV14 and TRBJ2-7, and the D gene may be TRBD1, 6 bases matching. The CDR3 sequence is CASSHLPQGSYEQYF. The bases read TGTGCCAGCAGCCACCTACCACAGGGCTCCTACGAGCAGTACTTC.